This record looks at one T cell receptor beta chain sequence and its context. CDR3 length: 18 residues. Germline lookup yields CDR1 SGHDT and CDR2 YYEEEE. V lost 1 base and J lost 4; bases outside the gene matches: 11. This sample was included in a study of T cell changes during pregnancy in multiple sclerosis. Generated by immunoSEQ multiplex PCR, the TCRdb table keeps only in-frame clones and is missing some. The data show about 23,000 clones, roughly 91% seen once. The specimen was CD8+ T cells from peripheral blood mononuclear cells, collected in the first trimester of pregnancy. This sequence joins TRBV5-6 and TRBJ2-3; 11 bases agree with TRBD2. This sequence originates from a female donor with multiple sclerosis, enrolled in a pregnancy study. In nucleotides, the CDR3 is TGTGCCAGCAGCTTGCCCCCCCTTAGCGGGAGGGAATCAGATACGCAGTATTTT. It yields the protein CASSLPPLSGRESDTQYF.